Listed below are T cell receptor beta chains from one sample, sequenced in a study of blood T cells in healthy people across ages. Via MiXCR, TCRdb re-called the 5' RACE reads, giving one row per CDR3 protein. The repertoire includes around 1.5 million distinct CDR3 sequences, 30% to 35% of them detected once, and about 11% sits in the top ten. Sequenced: blood. These receptors came from a woman aged 25 to 39 in good health. Each CDR3 is given with its conserved first and last residue. Fields, in order: V gene, D gene, CDR3 length, J gene, clone size, CDR3 protein, CDR3 DNA. The D gene is left open where the match is weak. Clone size is shown for a subset of rows, as once, few, many or a class of expanded clone.

V: TRBV20-1; D: TRBD1; length: 11; J: TRBJ2-7; size: many; CDR3: CSAGDSYEQYF; DNA: TGCAGTGCTGGGGACAGCTACGAGCAGTACTTC
V: TRBV7-9; D: TRBD2; length: 17; J: TRBJ2-1; size: NA; CDR3: CASTGLAGRPSYNEQFF; DNA: TGTGCCAGCACAGGACTAGCGGGTCGACCCTCCTACAATGAGCAGTTCTTC
V: TRBV10-2; D: TRBD1; length: 16; J: TRBJ2-3; size: NA; CDR3: CANSEPGDRGTDTQYF; DNA: TGCGCCAACAGTGAGCCAGGGGACAGGGGTACAGATACGCAGTATTTT
V: TRBV29-1; D: TRBD1; length: 18; J: TRBJ1-1; size: NA; CDR3: CSVGRLWDRGMVNTEAFF; DNA: TGCAGCGTTGGGAGACTCTGGGACAGGGGAATGGTGAACACTGAAGCTTTCTTT
V: TRBV20-1; D: TRBD1; length: 14; J: TRBJ2-3; size: few; CDR3: CSASGTGITDTQYF; DNA: TGCAGTGCTTCCGGGACAGGGATCACAGATACGCAGTATTTT
V: TRBV5-5; D: NA; length: 14; J: TRBJ1-2; size: few; CDR3: CASSRSSGNYGYTF; DNA: TGTGCCAGCAGCCGTTCTTCGGGTAACTATGGCTACACCTTC
V: TRBV11-1; D: TRBD2; length: 14; J: TRBJ2-1; size: NA; CDR3: CVSTSASSCNEQFF; DNA: TGTGTCAGCACTAGCGCGAGCTCCTGCAATGAGCAGTTCTTC
V: TRBV7-9; D: NA; length: 16; J: TRBJ2-1; size: NA; CDR3: CASSWGAGKRGNEQFF; DNA: TGTGCCAGCAGCTGGGGGGCGGGGAAGAGGGGCAATGAGCAGTTCTTC
V: TRBV5-1; D: NA; length: 15; J: TRBJ2-7; size: NA; CDR3: CASSARGFGSYEQYF; DNA: TGCGCCAGCAGCGCTCGGGGCTTTGGGTCTTACGAGCAGTACTTC
V: TRBV19; D: NA; length: 15; J: TRBJ1-1; size: few; CDR3: CASRQGRAMNTEAFF; DNA: TGTGCCAGTAGGCAGGGAAGAGCTATGAACACTGAAGCTTTCTTT
V: TRBV4-2; D: NA; length: 15; J: TRBJ2-7; size: NA; CDR3: CASSQVSAGLNEQYF; DNA: TGTGCCAGCAGCCAAGTTTCTGCAGGGCTGAACGAGCAGTACTTC
V: TRBV11-2; D: NA; length: 15; J: TRBJ2-3; size: NA; CDR3: CASSLTGAGRDTQYF; DNA: TGTGCCAGCAGCTTAACAGGGGCGGGGAGGGATACGCAGTATTTT
V: TRBV20-1; D: TRBD2; length: 18; J: TRBJ2-1; size: NA; CDR3: CSARDLGLAAQPYNEQFF; DNA: TGCAGTGCTAGAGACCTTGGACTAGCGGCCCAACCCTACAATGAGCAGTTCTTC
V: TRBV6-6; D: TRBD1; length: 14; J: TRBJ1-6; size: NA; CDR3: CASSYSTGGSPLHF; DNA: TGTGCCAGCAGTTACTCCACAGGGGGATCACCCCTCCACTTT
V: TRBV2; D: TRBD1; length: 14; J: TRBJ2-5; size: NA; CDR3: CASKGQGRQETQYF; DNA: TGTGCCAGCAAAGGACAGGGGCGGCAAGAGACCCAGTACTTC
V: TRBV5-5; D: TRBD2; length: 16; J: TRBJ2-1; size: many; CDR3: CASSLGLAVTYNEQFF; DNA: TGTGCCAGCAGCTTGGGACTAGCGGTTACCTACAATGAGCAGTTCTTC
V: TRBV6-1; D: NA; length: 11; J: TRBJ1-5; size: NA; CDR3: CASSDPQPQHF; DNA: TGTGCCAGCAGTGATCCTCAGCCCCAGCATTTT
V: TRBV10-3; D: NA; length: 14; J: TRBJ1-1; size: few; CDR3: CAISEGMLNTEAFF; DNA: TGTGCCATCAGTGAAGGGATGCTGAACACTGAAGCTTTCTTT
V: TRBV9; D: TRBD1; length: 15; J: TRBJ1-2; size: NA; CDR3: CASSAGQGVGYGYTF; DNA: TGTGCCAGCAGCGCCGGACAGGGGGTCGGCTATGGCTACACCTTC
V: TRBV6-1; D: NA; length: 15; J: TRBJ2-3; size: NA; CDR3: CASSERTSVTDTQYF; DNA: TGTGCCAGCAGTGAAAGGACTTCAGTCACAGATACGCAGTATTTT
V: TRBV10-3; D: NA; length: 13; J: TRBJ1-2; size: few; CDR3: CAISVDTTYGYTF; DNA: TGTGCCATCAGTGTGGACACTACATATGGCTACACCTTC
V: TRBV20-1; D: NA; length: 16; J: TRBJ1-2; size: NA; CDR3: CSARDSFEGILWRYTF; DNA: TGCAGTGCTAGAGATAGTTTCGAGGGGATACTATGGCGCTACACCTTC
V: TRBV21-1; D: NA; length: 16; J: TRBJ2-7; size: few; CDR3: CASSKGRVRTSYEQYF; DNA: TGTGCCAGCAGCAAAGGGAGAGTCAGAACCTCCTACGAGCAGTACTTC
V: TRBV6-1; D: NA; length: 13; J: TRBJ2-7; size: NA; CDR3: CASKQGASYEQYF; DNA: TGTGCCAGCAAGCAAGGGGCGTCCTACGAGCAGTACTTC
V: TRBV20-1; D: TRBD2; length: 14; J: TRBJ2-3; size: NA; CDR3: CSARGGAGSDTEYF; DNA: TGCAGTGCTAGGGGAGGGGCAGGGTCAGATACGGAGTATTTT
V: TRBV2; D: NA; length: 14; J: TRBJ2-5; size: NA; CDR3: CASRRRDGQETQYF; DNA: TGTGCCAGCAGACGCCGGGACGGCCAAGAGACCCAGTACTTC
V: TRBV7-9; D: TRBD2; length: 16; J: TRBJ2-5; size: few; CDR3: CASSSGLAGGTETQYF; DNA: TGTGCCAGCAGCTCGGGACTAGCGGGGGGAACAGAGACCCAGTACTTC
V: TRBV3-1; D: TRBD1; length: 14; J: TRBJ2-7; size: NA; CDR3: CTSSPRDRSYEQYF; DNA: TGTACCAGCAGCCCCCGGGACAGGTCCTACGAGCAGTACTTC
V: TRBV30; D: NA; length: 17; J: TRBJ1-5; size: once; CDR3: CAWSVRTSGLPSQPQHF; DNA: TGTGCCTGGAGTGTACGGACCAGCGGTTTGCCCAGTCAGCCCCAGCATTTT
V: TRBV7-9; D: NA; length: 15; J: TRBJ1-2; size: NA; CDR3: CASSLGAGVSFGYTF; DNA: TGTGCCAGCAGCTTAGGAGCAGGGGTCAGTTTTGGCTACACCTTC
V: TRBV29-1; D: NA; length: 13; J: TRBJ2-5; size: many; CDR3: CSAYGPVVETQYF; DNA: TGCAGCGCCTATGGGCCTGTCGTCGAGACCCAGTACTTC
V: TRBV20-1; D: NA; length: 14; J: TRBJ2-5; size: few; CDR3: CSARGDNRAKTQYF; DNA: TGCAGTGCTAGAGGGGACAACCGGGCGAAGACCCAGTACTTC
V: TRBV28; D: NA; length: 12; J: TRBJ2-7; size: NA; CDR3: CASSFRLYEQYF; DNA: TGTGCCAGCAGTTTCAGGCTCTACGAGCAGTACTTC
V: TRBV29-1; D: NA; length: 16; J: TRBJ2-3; size: many; CDR3: CSVIPRGARDTDTQYF; DNA: TGCAGCGTCATACCCAGGGGGGCGAGGGACACAGATACGCAGTATTTT
V: TRBV12-3/TRBV12-4; D: NA; length: 14; J: TRBJ1-1; size: few; CDR3: CASSFRGVNTEAFF; DNA: TGTGCCAGCAGTTTTCGGGGTGTGAACACTGAAGCTTTCTTT
V: TRBV10-3; D: NA; length: 11; J: TRBJ2-5; size: NA; CDR3: CAIRIRETQYF; DNA: TGTGCCATCAGGATTCGTGAGACCCAGTACTTC
V: TRBV14; D: NA; length: 13; J: TRBJ1-2; size: NA; CDR3: CASSPGGEVGYTF; DNA: TGTGCCAGCAGCCCGGGGGGGGAGGTTGGCTACACCTTC
V: TRBV2; D: TRBD1; length: 15; J: TRBJ1-2; size: few; CDR3: CASSGARTGVGGYTF; DNA: TGTGCCAGCAGTGGAGCCCGGACAGGGGTAGGCGGCTACACCTTC
V: TRBV20-1; D: NA; length: 14; J: TRBJ2-5; size: NA; CDR3: CSALARDSKKTQYF; DNA: TGCAGTGCTCTAGCCCGGGACTCGAAGAAGACCCAGTACTTC
V: TRBV20-1; D: TRBD2; length: 16; J: TRBJ2-1; size: few; CDR3: CSARDHSLAAYNEQFF; DNA: TGCAGTGCTAGAGATCACAGTCTAGCGGCGTACAATGAGCAGTTCTTC
V: TRBV6-1; D: NA; length: 15; J: TRBJ1-5; size: NA; CDR3: CASSEGLRVSQPQHF; DNA: TGTGCCAGCAGTGAAGGGCTGAGGGTGAGTCAGCCCCAGCATTTT
V: TRBV28; D: TRBD1; length: 16; J: TRBJ2-7; size: NA; CDR3: CASSHLQGALGYEQYF; DNA: TGTGCCAGCAGCCATCTACAGGGGGCTCTTGGTTACGAGCAGTACTTC
V: TRBV6-6; D: NA; length: 12; J: TRBJ1-1; size: few; CDR3: CASEGVNTEAFF; DNA: TGTGCCAGCGAGGGAGTGAACACTGAAGCTTTCTTT
V: TRBV7-9; D: TRBD1; length: 18; J: TRBJ2-6; size: NA; CDR3: CASSLAGTGFRGANVLTF; DNA: TGTGCCAGCAGCTTAGCGGGGACAGGGTTCCGTGGGGCCAACGTCCTGACTTTC
V: TRBV20-1; D: NA; length: 13; J: TRBJ2-7; size: few; CDR3: CSVKRTASYEQYF; DNA: TGCAGTGTAAAACGGACCGCCTCCTACGAGCAGTACTTC
V: TRBV20-1; D: TRBD1; length: 15; J: TRBJ1-6; size: few; CDR3: CSARPRGQGNSPLHF; DNA: TGCAGTGCTAGACCGAGGGGACAGGGTAATTCACCCCTCCACTTT
V: TRBV12-3/TRBV12-4; D: TRBD2; length: 14; J: TRBJ2-7; size: many; CDR3: CASNNLAVGYEQYF; DNA: TGTGCCAGCAACAATCTAGCGGTAGGTTACGAGCAGTACTTC
V: TRBV6-1; D: NA; length: 17; J: TRBJ2-3; size: NA; CDR3: CASGDDANDRFTDTQYF; DNA: TGTGCCAGCGGTGACGACGCTAACGACCGTTTCACAGATACGCAGTATTTT
V: TRBV7-8; D: TRBD2; length: 15; J: TRBJ2-7; size: few; CDR3: CASSSLGGEGDEQYF; DNA: TGTGCCAGCAGCTCCCTTGGAGGGGAGGGCGACGAGCAGTACTTC
V: TRBV12-3/TRBV12-4; D: NA; length: 14; J: TRBJ1-2; size: few; CDR3: CASSPGQHSYGYTF; DNA: TGTGCCAGCAGCCCTGGACAGCATTCGTATGGCTACACCTTC
V: TRBV6-5; D: NA; length: 13; J: TRBJ2-7; size: NA; CDR3: CASSQGGGVEQYF; DNA: TGTGCCAGCAGCCAGGGCGGAGGGGTTGAGCAGTACTTC
V: TRBV12-3/TRBV12-4; D: NA; length: 16; J: TRBJ2-7; size: few; CDR3: CASSLALRVGYYEQYF; DNA: TGTGCCAGCAGTTTAGCGCTCAGGGTAGGCTACTACGAGCAGTACTTC
V: TRBV6-6; D: TRBD1; length: 16; J: TRBJ1-1; size: few; CDR3: CASSYRARQGKVEAFF; DNA: TGTGCCAGCAGTTACAGGGCGAGACAGGGAAAGGTGGAAGCTTTCTTT
V: TRBV6-1; D: NA; length: 15; J: TRBJ2-1; size: NA; CDR3: CASSEGQAGVDEQFF; DNA: TGTGCCAGCAGTGAAGGGCAGGCTGGGGTCGATGAGCAGTTCTTC
V: TRBV4-2; D: TRBD2; length: 15; J: TRBJ2-3; size: NA; CDR3: CASGQGLAATDTQYF; DNA: TGTGCCAGCGGCCAGGGACTAGCGGCCACAGACACGCAGTATTTT
V: TRBV5-6; D: NA; length: 14; J: TRBJ2-5; size: NA; CDR3: CASSLIAPNNEQYF; DNA: TGTGCCAGCAGCCTTATAGCGCCCAACAATGAGCAGTACTTC
V: TRBV6-2/TRBV6-3; D: NA; length: 15; J: TRBJ2-7; size: few; CDR3: CASSYSQRSPYEQYF; DNA: TGTGCCAGCAGTTACTCCCAGCGGAGCCCGTACGAGCAGTACTTC
V: TRBV5-1; D: NA; length: 15; J: TRBJ2-1; size: few; CDR3: CASRSSVGRDGEQFF; DNA: TGCGCCAGCAGATCCTCCGTCGGGAGAGACGGTGAGCAGTTCTTC
V: TRBV2; D: TRBD1; length: 18; J: TRBJ2-5; size: NA; CDR3: CASSFEDRGLFFQETQYF; DNA: TGTGCCAGCAGTTTCGAGGACAGGGGGCTATTCTTCCAAGAGACCCAGTACTTC
V: TRBV12-3/TRBV12-4; D: NA; length: 15; J: TRBJ2-3; size: few; CDR3: CASSPAPTSTDTQYF; DNA: TGTGCCAGCAGTCCAGCTCCTACTAGCACAGATACGCAGTATTTT